The rows below give T cell receptor beta chains drawn from one sample of a study of multiple sclerosis patients with progressive multifocal leukoencephalopathy. The repertoire was sequenced with immunoSEQ multiplex PCR; TCRdb's copy has only in-frame clones and lacks some. This sample has some 30,000 clones, with about 85% found just once. This specimen was PBMCs, taken from a patient treated with natalizumab. Receptors were obtained from a woman in her twenties or thirties with progressive multifocal leukoencephalopathy. Each CDR3 is given with its conserved first and last residue. The D gene is left open where the match is weak. Rows give clone size only sometimes, using once, few, many, or a class for an expanded clone.

>TRBV21-1|TRBJ1-2|NA|once
TGTGCCAGCAGTATAGGGACCTCTAACTATGGCTACACCTTC
CASSIGTSNYGYTF
>TRBV4-1|TRBJ2-7|NA|NA
TGCGCCAGCAGCCAACGCGGGACAGACCATACCTACGAGCAGTACTTC
CASSQRGTDHTYEQYF
>TRBV6-1|TRBJ2-3|TRBD2|once
TGTGCCAGCAGTGAGACTAGCGGGGGGGCAGATACGCAGTATTTT
CASSETSGGADTQYF
>TRBV6-5|TRBJ1-2|TRBD1|NA
TGTGCCAGCACCGGGACAGGGGGTTCTCACTATGGCTACACCTTC
CASTGTGGSHYGYTF
>TRBV9|TRBJ2-2|TRBD1|few
TGTGCCAGCAGCGTAAACAGGGGAGCGAACACCGGGGAGCTGTTTTTT
CASSVNRGANTGELFF
>TRBV6-1|TRBJ1-2|NA|NA
TGTGCCAGCAGTGAAGGCGGCTATGGCTACACCTTC
CASSEGGYGYTF
>TRBV12-2|TRBJ2-2|NA|NA
TGTGCAAGTCGCTTTAGCGGGAGGGCCGACACCGGGGAGCTGTTTTTT
CASRFSGRADTGELFF
>TRBV10-3|TRBJ2-1|TRBD1|NA
TGTGCCATCAGTGACCGGACAGGGGGCCGGTACAATGAGCAGTTCTTC
CAISDRTGGRYNEQFF
>TRBV29-1|TRBJ2-3|TRBD2|NA
TGCAGCGGAGAGCTGGGACTAGCGGGGGAGGATACGCAGTATTTT
CSGELGLAGEDTQYF
>TRBV23-1|TRBJ2-5|NA|NA
TGCGCCAGCAGTCAATCACCAGAGACCCAGTACTTC
CASSQSPETQYF
>TRBV5-4|TRBJ1-6|NA|NA
TGTGCCAGCAGTAGTGACAGCACCTTTTCACCCCTCCACTTT
CASSSDSTFSPLHF
>TRBV27|TRBJ1-6|TRBD1|NA
TGTGCCAGCGCCCCGGAGGGGACAGGGGTTTCACCCCTCCACTTT
CASAPEGTGVSPLHF
>TRBV10-3|TRBJ2-1|NA|NA
TGTGCCATCAGTGAGTCGAGGAATGAGCAGTTCTTC
CAISESRNEQFF
>TRBV18|TRBJ2-3|NA|NA
TGTGCCAGCTCACCCAAGGGCCTAGCAGATACGCAGTATTTT
CASSPKGLADTQYF
>TRBV5-1|TRBJ2-7|NA|NA
TGCGCCAGCAGCTTGGACAGGGTCTACGAGCAGTACTTC
CASSLDRVYEQYF
>TRBV9|TRBJ2-6|TRBD2|NA
TGTGCCAGCAGCGATCGAGGGAGGGATATAAGCTCTGGGGCCAACGTCCTGACTTTC
CASSDRGRDISSGANVLTF